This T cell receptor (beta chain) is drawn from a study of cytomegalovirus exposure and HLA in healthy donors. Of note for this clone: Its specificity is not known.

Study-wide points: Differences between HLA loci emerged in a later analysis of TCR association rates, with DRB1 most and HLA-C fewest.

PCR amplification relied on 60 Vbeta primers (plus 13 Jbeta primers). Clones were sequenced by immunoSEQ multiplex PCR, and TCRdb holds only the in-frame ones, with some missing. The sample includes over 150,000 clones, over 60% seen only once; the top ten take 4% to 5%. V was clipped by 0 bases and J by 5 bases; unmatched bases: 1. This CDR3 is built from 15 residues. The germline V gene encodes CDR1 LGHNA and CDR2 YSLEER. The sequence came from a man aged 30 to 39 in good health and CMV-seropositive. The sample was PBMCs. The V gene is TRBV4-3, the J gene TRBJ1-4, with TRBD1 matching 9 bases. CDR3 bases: TGCGCCAGCAGCCAAGAGGGGACAGGGAATGAAAAACTGTTTTTT. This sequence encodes CASSQEGTGNEKLFF.